The clone carrying this TCR beta chain was seen a single time. The antigen remains undetermined. This may arise from a read error, as a much more abundant clone is one base away. Likely a read error: the CDR3 ends without its conserved phenylalanine or tryptophan. These data belong to a study of tumor-infiltrating lymphocytes in primary liver carcinoma. Study-wide results and limits: Tumor top-250-clone fractions significantly exceeded those of blood (p = 0.039). Among top clones, only about 7.5-24% appeared in all five tumor regions.

Investigators took RNA and DNA out together from 20-30 mg of unsorted bulk tissue. No patient had received treatment, and all had chronic HBV infection. The germline V and J ends were trimmed by 5 bases and 6 bases, with 9 bases remaining between them. This CDR3 is 12 amino acids long. Germline assignment: CDR1 SEHNR and CDR2 FQNEAQ (reference sequence). Constant-region priming of roughly 0.45 ug total RNA yielded TCR beta cDNA. Three nested multiplex PCR rounds of slightly modified ARM-PCR generated TCR beta libraries. Forward primers for TRBV1-TRBV30 and a C-beta reverse primer served the first two PCR rounds, at about 11 cycles each. A single record per CDR3 protein comes from TCRdb applying MiXCR to the multiplex PCR reads. This table holds 95,000 to 100,000 distinct CDR3 sequences, around 66% found once.

This TCR was sampled from a woman aged 60-75 years with primary liver carcinoma and hepatitis B virus infection. The chain links TRBV7-9 to TRBJ2-3; D call uncertain. Material for sequencing was liver tumor tissue from sampling region 2. The subset here: tumor region T2, inferior pole. In DNA form, the CDR3 reads TGTGCCAGCAGCCCTGGTGGGGATACGCAGTATTTA. It translates to CASSPGGDTQYL.